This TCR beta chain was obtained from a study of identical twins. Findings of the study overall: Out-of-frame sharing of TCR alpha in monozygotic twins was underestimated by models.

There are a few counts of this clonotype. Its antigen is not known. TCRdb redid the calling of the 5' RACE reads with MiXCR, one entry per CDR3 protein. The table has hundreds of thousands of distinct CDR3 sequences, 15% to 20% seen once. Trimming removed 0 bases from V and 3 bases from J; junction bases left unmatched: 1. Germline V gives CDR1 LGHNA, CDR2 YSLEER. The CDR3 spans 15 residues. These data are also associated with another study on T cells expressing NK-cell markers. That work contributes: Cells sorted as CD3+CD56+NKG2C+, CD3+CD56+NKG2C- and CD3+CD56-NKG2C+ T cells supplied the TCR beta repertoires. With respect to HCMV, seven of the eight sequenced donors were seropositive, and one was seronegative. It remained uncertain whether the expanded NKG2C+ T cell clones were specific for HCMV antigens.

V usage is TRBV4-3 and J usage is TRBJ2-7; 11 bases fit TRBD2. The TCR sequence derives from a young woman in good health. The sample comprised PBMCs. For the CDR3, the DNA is TGCGCCAGCAGCCAAGATACTAGCGGGAGCTACGAGCAGTACTTC. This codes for CASSQDTSGSYEQYF.